These 4 T cell receptor beta chains came from one sample sequenced in a study of CD8 T cells in ankylosing spondylitis. Each CDR3 protein gets one entry after TCRdb re-called the 5' RACE reads with MiXCR. The sample lists some 220,000 distinct CDR3 sequences, approximately 7.6% seen once, with roughly 5% in the top ten. The sequencing sample was made of blood, either unsorted or a sorted T cell fraction (not recorded which). The receptors derive from a female donor with ankylosing spondylitis or in good health (not recorded which).

This clonotype has ten or more counts. CDR3 region: CASSPQRSTGELFF. The CDR3 nucleotides are TGTGCCAGCAGCCCACAGCGGAGCACCGGGGAGCTGTTTTTT. V usage is TRBV6-1 and J usage is TRBJ2-2, with D possibly being TRBD2 (5 bases). The CDR3 has 14 residues. Germline lookup yields CDR1 MNHNS and CDR2 SASEGT. V lost 6 bases and J lost 4, with 12 bases in between.

The chain uses TRBV5-4 and TRBJ1-2; the match to TRBD1 covers 8 bases. CDR1 and CDR2 from the germline V gene are SGHNT and YYREEE (reference sequence). Losses at the gene ends were 3 bases for V and 13 bases for J; bases not matched to a gene: 8. The CDR3 sequence is 12 residues long. CDR3: CASSSGQVLGTF. The DNA for the CDR3 is TGTGCCAGCAGCTCGGGACAGGTGCTGGGCACCTTC.

The V gene is TRBV30, the J gene TRBJ1-1, with unresolved D. The germline gives CDR1 GTSNPN, CDR2 SVGIG (reference sequence). Trimming pared 3 bases from V and 2 bases from J, leaving 10 bases between. The CDR3 contains 13 residues. The CDR3 is CAWRGSQNTEAFF. CDR3 DNA: TGTGCCTGGAGGGGCAGTCAAAACACTGAAGCTTTCTTT.

This clonotype was counted many times. Here the CDR3 reads CASSRGGARTRANTGELFF. The CDR3, as DNA: TGTGCCAGCAGCCGCGGGGGCGCCCGTACCCGAGCGAACACCGGGGAGCTGTTTTTT. This chain connects TRBV14 to TRBJ2-2, with D tentatively TRBD2 (7 bases). V shed 4 bases and J shed 0 bases, with 21 bases lying between them. Per the germline V gene, CDR1 is SGHDN and CDR2 is FVKESK. This CDR3 comprises 19 residues.